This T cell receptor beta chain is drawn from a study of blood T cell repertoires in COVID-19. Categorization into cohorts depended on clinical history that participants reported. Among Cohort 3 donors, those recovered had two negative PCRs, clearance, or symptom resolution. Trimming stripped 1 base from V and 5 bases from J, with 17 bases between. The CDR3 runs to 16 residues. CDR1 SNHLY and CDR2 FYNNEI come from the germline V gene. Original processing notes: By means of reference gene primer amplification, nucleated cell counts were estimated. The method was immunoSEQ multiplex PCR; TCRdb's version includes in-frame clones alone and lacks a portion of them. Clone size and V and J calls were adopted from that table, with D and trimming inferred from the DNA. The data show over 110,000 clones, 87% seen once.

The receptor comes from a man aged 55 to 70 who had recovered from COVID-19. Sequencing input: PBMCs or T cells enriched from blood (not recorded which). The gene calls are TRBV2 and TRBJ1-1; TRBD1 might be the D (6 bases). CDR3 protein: CASSEDRANLRTEAFF. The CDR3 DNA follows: TGTGCCAGCAGTGAAGACAGGGCCAATCTTCGGACTGAAGCTTTCTTT.